Listed below are T cell receptor beta chains from one sample, sequenced in a study of shared clonotypes between healthy human individuals. Sequenced by immunoSEQ multiplex PCR; TCRdb stores in-frame clones only, minus some. The sample comprises fewer than 2.5 million clones, 93% of which are singletons, and about 0.34% rests with the top ten. Sequences were obtained from naive CD4+ T cells from PBMCs. The origin of the receptors is a man between 18 and 29 years old in good health. Some clones in this sample may be carry-over from other donors' samples. The CDR3 runs from the conserved cysteine through the conserved F or W. The order of the fields is CDR3 protein, V gene.

CDR3aa: CATGGSVFEQFF
v_gene: TRBV2

CDR3aa: CSVQGDGETQYF
v_gene: TRBV29-1

CDR3aa: CASSPVFSGKSTDTQYF
v_gene: TRBV18

CDR3aa: CASSLFGSTEAFF
v_gene: TRBV7-2

CDR3aa: CASSSPWTYEQYF
v_gene: TRBV11-2

CDR3aa: CASSLVRDPNEQFF
v_gene: TRBV5-1

CDR3aa: CASSLATGGAYEQYF
v_gene: TRBV7-2

CDR3aa: CASSPWTGTEQYF
v_gene: TRBV7-9

CDR3aa: CSANRETEAFF
v_gene: TRBV20-1

CDR3aa: CASSLRDRDAGELFF
v_gene: TRBV7-9

CDR3aa: CDRSGTPSYEQYF
v_gene: TRBV6-6

CDR3aa: CASSLTKQETQYF
v_gene: TRBV2

CDR3aa: CATMGGPTNEKLFF
v_gene: TRBV19

CDR3aa: CASSDRTGVVETQYF
v_gene: TRBV6-1

CDR3aa: CASSLAGGSYEQYF
v_gene: TRBV18

CDR3aa: CASSPAAAYEQYF
v_gene: TRBV28

CDR3aa: CASLDRANYGYTF
v_gene: TRBV2

CDR3aa: CASSHSGMGSYNEQFF
v_gene: TRBV5-1

CDR3aa: CASSPGPAGGETQYF
v_gene: TRBV5-1

CDR3aa: CASSPPGRAGEQYF
v_gene: TRBV6-5

CDR3aa: CASSLARDTGELFF
v_gene: TRBV2

CDR3aa: CAWGKAATYEQYF
v_gene: TRBV30

CDR3aa: CASSPGDSYNQPQHF
v_gene: TRBV7-2

CDR3aa: CSVEGERYEQYF
v_gene: TRBV29-1

CDR3aa: CASSLIPRRGDYNEQFF
v_gene: TRBV27

CDR3aa: CASSSGQSQETQYF
v_gene: TRBV5-1

CDR3aa: CASAAGHYNEQFF
v_gene: TRBV19

CDR3aa: CASSLRRGPQETQYF
v_gene: TRBV5-1